Listed below are T cell receptor beta chains from one sample, sequenced in a study of identical twins. TCRdb reprocessed the 5' RACE reads with MiXCR, giving one entry per CDR3 protein. This sample has about 520,000 distinct CDR3 sequences, with less than 25% found just once. In addition, the sample was reused for a study of T cells expressing NK-cell markers.

Sequenced sample: CD4+ T cells sorted from blood. The receptors shown here come from a woman aged 18-30 years in good health. The CDR3 runs from the conserved cysteine through the conserved F or W. D genes are given only for firm matches. Some rows mark clone size as missing; the rest say once, few, many or name a class of expanded clone.

>TRBD1|few|TRBV12-3/TRBV12-4|TRBJ2-7
CASSFGQAKQYF
TGTGCCAGCAGTTTCGGACAGGCAAAGCAGTACTTC
>TRBD1|-|TRBV9|TRBJ2-1
CASSRGQGGYNEQFF
TGTGCCAGCAGCCGGGGACAGGGGGGCTACAATGAGCAGTTCTTC
>-|-|TRBV29-1|TRBJ2-7
CSVVKGIYEQYF
TGCAGCGTTGTGAAGGGAATCTACGAGCAGTACTTC
>TRBD2|few|TRBV20-1|TRBJ2-1
CSARRTSGMGEQFF
TGCAGTGCTAGACGGACTAGCGGAATGGGTGAGCAGTTCTTC
>-|-|TRBV7-9|TRBJ1-2
CASSASLVGGYTF
TGTGCCAGCAGCGCTAGCCTGGTTGGTGGCTACACCTTC
>-|-|TRBV4-3|TRBJ2-3
CASSLSGNLRTDTQYF
TGCGCCAGCAGCCTCTCCGGGAACTTGAGGACAGATACGCAGTATTTT
>TRBD1|-|TRBV2|TRBJ2-5
CASSKQGVKETQYF
TGTGCCAGCAGTAAACAGGGGGTAAAAGAGACCCAGTACTTC
>-|-|TRBV5-1|TRBJ2-2
CASSSNRVDGELFF
TGCGCCAGCAGCTCAAACAGGGTAGACGGGGAGCTGTTTTTT
>TRBD2|-|TRBV6-2/TRBV6-3|TRBJ2-1
CASRHASSGAYNEQFF
TGTGCCAGCAGGCACGCCTCTAGCGGGGCTTACAATGAGCAGTTCTTC
>-|-|TRBV5-1|TRBJ1-1
CASSRMVSAEAFF
TGCGCCAGCAGCCGAATGGTTTCGGCGGAAGCTTTCTTT
>-|-|TRBV11-3|TRBJ2-1
CASSPPLGSGHEQFF
TGTGCCAGCAGCCCCCCCCTTGGTAGCGGACATGAGCAGTTCTTC
>-|-|TRBV6-5|TRBJ2-5
CASSYSFGGALQETQYF
TGTGCCAGCAGTTACTCATTCGGGGGCGCCTTACAAGAGACCCAGTACTTC
>-|-|TRBV7-9|TRBJ2-3
CASLEDTQYF
TGTGCCAGCTTGGAAGATACGCAGTATTTT
>-|-|TRBV20-1|TRBJ2-2
CSAPGPGTAATGELFF
TGCAGTGCCCCGGGACCTGGGACCGCCGCAACCGGGGAGCTGTTTTTT
>TRBD1|few|TRBV6-1|TRBJ1-1
CASRQGAGTEAFF
TGTGCCAGCAGACAGGGGGCAGGGACTGAAGCTTTCTTT
>-|-|TRBV20-1|TRBJ1-2
CSAGGIASGYTF
TGCAGTGCTGGGGGTATCGCTAGTGGCTACACCTTC
>-|few|TRBV20-1|TRBJ2-1
CSARDHLRGKDYNEQFF
TGCAGTGCTAGAGATCATTTACGTGGTAAGGACTACAATGAGCAGTTCTTC
>-|-|TRBV10-2|TRBJ2-3
CASSVGGGADTQYF
TGCGCCAGCAGTGTAGGAGGTGGGGCAGATACGCAGTATTTT
>-|-|TRBV6-2/TRBV6-3|TRBJ2-7
CASLNWATPHEQYF
TGTGCCAGCTTAAACTGGGCAACACCCCACGAGCAGTACTTC
>TRBD1|few|TRBV20-1|TRBJ1-6
CSAFQPGQGLSPLHF
TGCAGTGCTTTCCAACCGGGACAGGGCTTGTCACCCCTCCACTTT
>-|-|TRBV18|TRBJ1-1
CASSYTGRDTEAFF
TGTGCCAGCTCGTATACAGGGAGGGACACTGAAGCTTTCTTT
>-|few|TRBV6-5|TRBJ2-6
CASSYSILNVLTF
TGTGCCAGCAGTTACTCGATTTTGAACGTCCTGACTTTC
>-|many|TRBV12-3/TRBV12-4|TRBJ2-2
CASSSRNTGELFF
TGTGCCAGCAGTTCCAGGAACACCGGGGAGCTGTTTTTT
>-|few|TRBV7-2|TRBJ2-7
CASSAGTMGEQYF
TGTGCCAGCAGCGCCGGGACAATGGGCGAGCAGTACTTC
>-|-|TRBV5-1|TRBJ1-1
CASSPAGWTEAFF
TGCGCCAGCAGCCCGGCTGGGTGGACTGAAGCTTTCTTT
>TRBD1|-|TRBV5-1|TRBJ2-7
CASSLMTGGYEQYF
TGCGCCAGCAGCTTGATGACAGGGGGCTACGAGCAGTACTTC
>-|-|TRBV12-3/TRBV12-4|TRBJ2-2
CASSLAGVGELFF
TGTGCCAGCAGTTTAGCAGGGGTCGGGGAGCTGTTTTTT
>-|few|TRBV6-1|TRBJ2-3
CASTRDSDLSTQYF
TGTGCCAGCACCCGAGACAGTGACCTTTCCACGCAGTATTTT
>-|few|TRBV12-3/TRBV12-4|TRBJ2-3
CASSFRGTNTQYF
TGTGCCAGCAGTTTCCGAGGGACGAATACGCAGTATTTT
>-|-|TRBV4-1|TRBJ1-5
CASSQEPPGRGDQPQHF
TGCGCCAGCAGCCAAGAACCCCCCGGGAGGGGCGATCAGCCCCAGCATTTT
>-|-|TRBV7-2|TRBJ2-7
CASSFSQGAYEQYF
TGTGCCAGCAGCTTTTCGCAGGGCGCCTACGAGCAGTACTTC
>TRBD1|few|TRBV20-1|TRBJ1-2
CSARQGQTNYGYTF
TGCAGTGCGAGACAGGGTCAAACTAACTATGGCTACACCTTC
>TRBD1|-|TRBV25-1|TRBJ2-6
CASSAQGVAGANVLTF
TGTGCCAGCAGCGCGCAGGGGGTTGCTGGGGCCAACGTCCTGACTTTC
>-|-|TRBV2|TRBJ2-2
CASSRNRFTNTGELFF
TGTGCCAGCTCGAGGAACAGGTTTACGAACACCGGGGAGCTGTTTTTT
>-|once|TRBV6-1|TRBJ1-1
CASKTLGMNTEAFF
TGTGCCAGCAAAACTTTGGGGATGAACACTGAAGCTTTCTTT
>-|-|TRBV5-1|TRBJ2-7
CASSFLGQPMGYEQYF
TGCGCCAGCAGCTTCCTTGGACAACCAATGGGCTACGAGCAGTACTTC
>-|-|TRBV10-3|TRBJ1-2
CAIEGQKTRAGGYTF
TGTGCCATCGAGGGGCAGAAGACAAGGGCAGGAGGCTACACCTTC
>-|few|TRBV24-1|TRBJ2-6
CATSDQVPGANVLTF
TGTGCCACCAGTGATCAAGTCCCCGGTGCCAACGTCCTGACTTTC
>TRBD2|-|TRBV20-1|TRBJ2-5
CSARDLGLADLRETQYF
TGCAGTGCTAGAGATCTAGGACTAGCGGACCTCAGGGAGACCCAGTACTTC